This entry lists 15 T cell receptor beta chains sequenced from one sample in a study of CD8+ T cells in alopecia areata. This sample's treatment: oral pan-JAK inhibitor, 5-10 mg twice daily. Collection of lesional scalp punch biopsies and peripheral blood was performed in alopecia areata patients. Following extraction, RNA underwent reverse transcription to cDNA, which served as the sequencing template. Repertoires were generated with immunoSEQ multiplex PCR, while TCRdb's copy carries only in-frame clones and drops some. The profile covers over 15,000 clones, with just under 60% appearing a single time and approximately 7.6% taken by the ten largest. Source: skin, taken at week 4, from a patient treated with tofacitinib. These receptors all come from a human donor with alopecia areata.

Only a few counts were recorded for this clone. At one of its ends the junction is not consistent with the germline gene, which may arise from a read error. The V and J genes are TRBV7-7 and TRBJ2-2; 8 bases map to TRBD1. Germline V gene data show CDR1 as SSHAT and CDR2 as FNYEAQ (reference sequence). This CDR3 contains 19 residues. In DNA, the CDR3 is TGTGCTAGCAGCTTAAGTCCGCCCGCCGGGACAGGGAACACCGGGGAGCTGTTTTTT. Protein: CASSLSPPAGTGNTGELFF.

The chain is built from TRBV4-3 and TRBJ1-2; D gene uncertain. The CDR3 runs to 15 residues. Germline CDR1 LGHNA, CDR2 YSLEER. Trimming pared 5 bases from V and 4 bases from J, leaving 17 bases between. The CDR3 nucleotides are TGCGCCAGCAGCTTCCAGGCCGTCCTGGGCTATGGCTACACCTTC. It codes for CASSFQAVLGYGYTF.

This clone occurred a few times. This chain connects TRBV5-1 to TRBJ1-1; D gene ambiguous. The germline V gene has CDR1 SGHRS and CDR2 YFSETQ. V was clipped by 2 bases and J by 1 base, with 12 bases between them. This CDR3 region has 15 residues. CDR3 region: CASSLKGNPNTEAFF. The CDR3 region has the DNA TGCGCCAGCAGCTTAAAAGGGAATCCGAACACTGAAGCTTTCTTT.

The chain links TRBV18 to TRBJ1-4; D gene ambiguous. Trimming left V 0 bases short and J 8 bases short, with 13 bases between. Germline CDR1 and CDR2: KGHSH and LQKENI. The length of the CDR3 is 15 residues. Written as DNA, the CDR3 is TGTGCCAGCTCACCACCAGGGTATATAGGCGAAAAACTGTTTTTT. Its protein is CASSPPGYIGEKLFF.

The chain combines TRBV2 with TRBJ1-5; the D is unclear. The V and J ends lost 1 base and 4 bases respectively, with 8 bases between them. Germline CDR1 is SNHLY and CDR2 is FYNNEI. The CDR3 contains 14 residues. The CDR3 loop is CASSEDGRNQPQHF. For the CDR3, the DNA is TGTGCCAGCAGTGAAGATGGAAGGAATCAGCCCCAGCATTTT. Looking up the rest from reference TRBV2 and TRBJ1-5 gives the full variable domain: EPEVTQTPSHQVTQMGQEVILRCVPISNHLYFYWYRQILGQKVEFLVSFYNNEISEKSEIFDDQFSVERPDGSNFTLKIRSTKLEDSAMYFCASSEDGRNQPQHFGDGTRLSIL.

This chain links TRBV27 with TRBJ1-2, with 7 bases matching TRBD1. The CDR3 has 14 residues. Germline CDR1 and CDR2: MNHEY and SMNVEV (reference sequence). J gave up 4 bases and V 4 bases, and 6 bases lay outside the gene matches. The CDR3 DNA sequence: TGTGCCAGCAGTTCTACAGGGGACGGCTATGGCTACACCTTC. Protein sequence: CASSSTGDGYGYTF.

The chain combines TRBV27 with TRBJ1-1, with a tentative D call TRBD1 (5 bases). Germline V gene sequence: CDR1 MNHEY, CDR2 SMNVEV (reference sequence). This CDR3 contains 15 residues. V lost 5 bases and J lost 1, with 14 bases in between. CDR3 loop: CASSASGFPNTEAFF. CDR3 in DNA: TGTGCCAGCAGTGCATCAGGGTTTCCGAACACTGAAGCTTTCTTT.

The V and J genes are TRBV7-6 and TRBJ2-5; maybe TRBD2 (6 bases). This CDR3 is 14 amino acids long. Per germline, CDR1 SGHVS and CDR2 FNYEAQ. V was cut by 5 bases and J by 2 bases, with 12 bases left in between. CDR3 loop: CASSRRGSQETQYF. CDR3 coding DNA: TGTGCCAGCAGCCGGCGGGGTTCTCAAGAGACCCAGTACTTC.

The chain's CDR3 is CASSLPQGIYEQYF. The CDR3 DNA is TGTGCCAGCAGTTTACCCCAGGGAATCTACGAGCAGTACTTC. The rearrangement joins TRBV28 to TRBJ2-7; maybe TRBD1 (5 bases). The CDR3 runs 14 residues. Germline values: CDR1 MDHEN, CDR2 SYDVKM. With 2 bases removed from V and 3 bases from J, the gap between germline ends came to 11 bases.

The sample holds a few counts of this clone. The rearrangement uses TRBV11-2 and TRBJ2-7; 9 bases fit TRBD1. The V segment lost 5 bases and the J segment 9 bases; nucleotides outside the gene matches: 11. Germline-derived CDR1 and CDR2 are SGHAT and FQNNGV. The CDR3 covers 14 residues. The CDR3, as DNA: TGTGCCAGCAGCCTACCGGGACAGGGTTCAAGGCAGTACTTC. Its protein is CASSLPGQGSRQYF. Full variable domain (outside the CDR3, taken from reference TRBV11-2 and TRBJ2-7): EAGVAQSPRYKIIEKRQSVAFWCNPISGHATLYWYQQILGQGPKLLIQFQNNGVVDDSQLPKDRFSAERLKGVDSTLKIQPAKLEDSAVYLCASSLPGQGSRQYFGPGTRLTVT.

This clone has a handful of counts. The J gene is TRBJ2-5, the V gene TRBV27; D may be TRBD2 (6 bases). Between the trimmed V and J ends, which lost 1 base and 5 bases, there was a span of 11 bases. This CDR3 is built from 14 residues. The germline gives CDR1 MNHEY, CDR2 SMNVEV (reference sequence). CDR3 sequence (DNA): TGTGCCAGCAGTTTATACGGGAGCGTGGAGACCCAGTACTTC. Protein sequence: CASSLYGSVETQYF.

The chain recombines TRBV7-9 with TRBJ2-5; TRBD1 agrees at 8 bases. The CDR3 has 19 residues. Trimming took 5 bases from V and 4 from J; bases not matched to a gene: 21. CDR1 SEHNR and CDR2 FQNEAQ come from the germline V gene (reference sequence). The CDR3 coding sequence is TGTGCCAGCAGCCCCCGCCTTTCCCAGGACAGGGAAATCGGAGAGACCCAGTACTTC. Translated, it gives CASSPRLSQDREIGETQYF.

The V gene is TRBV10-3, the J gene TRBJ1-1; D is perhaps TRBD1 (6 bases). Looked up from germline, CDR1 is ENHRY and CDR2 is SYGVKD. V lost 4 bases to trimming and J lost 1 base, with 13 bases between them. The CDR3 runs to 15 residues. The CDR3 nucleotides are TGTGCCATCAGTGGGGATTCACAGGGGAACACTGAAGCTTTCTTT. It is translated as CAISGDSQGNTEAFF.

V and J are TRBV9 and TRBJ2-3; tentatively, D is TRBD2 (6 bases). The CDR3 is 15 residues long. Deletions cut 0 bases from V and 1 base from J, with 9 bases between. CDR1 and CDR2 (germline): SGDLS, YYNGEE. This chain's CDR3 is CASSVEGLRTDTQYF. The CDR3 DNA reads as TGTGCCAGCAGCGTAGAGGGACTCCGCACAGATACGCAGTATTTT. Drawing the rest from reference TRBV9 and TRBJ2-3, the complete variable domain is DSGVTQTPKHLITATGQRVTLRCSPRSGDLSVYWYQQSLDQGLQFLIQYYNGEERAKGNILERFSAQQFPDLHSELNLSSLELGDSALYFCASSVEGLRTDTQYFGPGTRLTVL.

The chain links TRBV19 to TRBJ2-1; TRBD2 agrees at 8 bases. The V gene's germline CDR1 is LNHDA and CDR2 SQIVND (reference sequence). Trimming at V came to 3 bases and at J to 4 bases, leaving 8 bases not matched to a gene. The CDR3 sequence is 16 residues long. The CDR3 protein is CASSMARGASYNEQFF. CDR3 DNA: TGTGCCAGTAGTATGGCGCGGGGGGCTTCTTACAATGAGCAGTTCTTC.